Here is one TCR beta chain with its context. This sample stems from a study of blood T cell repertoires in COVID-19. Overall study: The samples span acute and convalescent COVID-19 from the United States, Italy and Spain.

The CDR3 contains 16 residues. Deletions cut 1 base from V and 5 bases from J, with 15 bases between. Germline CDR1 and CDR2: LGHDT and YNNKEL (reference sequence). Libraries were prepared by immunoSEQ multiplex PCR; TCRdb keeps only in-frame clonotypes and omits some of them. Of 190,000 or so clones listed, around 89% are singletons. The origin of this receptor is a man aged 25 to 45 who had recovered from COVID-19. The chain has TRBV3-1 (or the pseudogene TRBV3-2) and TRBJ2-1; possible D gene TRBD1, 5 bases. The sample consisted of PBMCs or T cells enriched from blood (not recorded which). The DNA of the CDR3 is TGTGCCAGCAGCCAAGGATACGGAACAGGAAACAATGAGCAGTTCTTC. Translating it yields CASSQGYGTGNNEQFF.